The entry that follows covers one T cell receptor beta chain sequence. Its antigen is still unknown. The sample holds other DNA sequences that translate to the same CDR3. The sample originates from a study of shared clonotypes between healthy human individuals. V lost 4 bases to trimming and J lost 5 bases, with 5 bases between them. The CDR3 has 10 residues. The germline gives CDR1 DFQATT, CDR2 SNEGSKA (reference sequence). Notes on the study in general: Sorted-subset sequencing was shown by rarefaction to be incomplete despite large depth. Researchers found naive subsets generally carried larger estimated richness than memory subsets. Among non-shared clonotypes, generation probabilities were lower than among those shared by all four donors.

Method: immunoSEQ multiplex PCR; TCRdb's copy keeps in-frame clones and lacks some. Of 700,000 or so clones listed, about 78% were seen once; the top ten hold 1.8%. The receptor was derived from a woman aged 30 to 39 in good health. The rearrangement links TRBV20-1 to TRBJ2-5; no firm D call. The sequencing sample was made of memory CD4+ T cells sorted from blood. Sample subset: CD45RA-negative fraction. The CDR3 nucleotides are TGCAGTGCTAACCGGGAGACCCAGTACTTC. It translates to CSANRETQYF.